This T cell receptor (beta chain) was captured by sequencing in a study of vaccination effects on CD4 cells after COVID-19. For the study at large: Both late and early after vaccination, three convalescent patients were sampled. Researchers obtained post-vaccine samples at a median of 72 days past the second dose.

Clones were sequenced by immunoSEQ multiplex PCR, and TCRdb holds only the in-frame ones, with some missing. The sample yields tens of thousands of clones, over 60% seen once. Worth noting for this clone: Its matching antigen is unknown.

Once cultured for 9 to 11 days, the cells underwent separation to obtain CD4+ T cells. According to PCR results, the person was infected with SARS-CoV-2 between March and December 2020. Every participant took two doses of the BNT162b2 or mRNA-1273 vaccine. Both day 3 and day 7 saw half the medium replaced with IL-2 medium. The sequence came from a human donor who had a prior SARS-CoV-2 infection. The material sequenced was CD4+ T cells from PBMCs cultured without peptide, taken after COVID-19 vaccination.

In DNA, the CDR3 is TGCAGCGTCGCCTCATTCAACACTGAAGCTTTCTTT. Its translation: CSVASFNTEAFF. The chain carries TRBV29-1 and TRBJ1-1; D is unclear. From germline, CDR1 is SQVTM and CDR2 ANQGSEA. This CDR3 is 12 amino acids long. Trimming cost V 6 bases and J 2 bases, with 10 bases left between them.